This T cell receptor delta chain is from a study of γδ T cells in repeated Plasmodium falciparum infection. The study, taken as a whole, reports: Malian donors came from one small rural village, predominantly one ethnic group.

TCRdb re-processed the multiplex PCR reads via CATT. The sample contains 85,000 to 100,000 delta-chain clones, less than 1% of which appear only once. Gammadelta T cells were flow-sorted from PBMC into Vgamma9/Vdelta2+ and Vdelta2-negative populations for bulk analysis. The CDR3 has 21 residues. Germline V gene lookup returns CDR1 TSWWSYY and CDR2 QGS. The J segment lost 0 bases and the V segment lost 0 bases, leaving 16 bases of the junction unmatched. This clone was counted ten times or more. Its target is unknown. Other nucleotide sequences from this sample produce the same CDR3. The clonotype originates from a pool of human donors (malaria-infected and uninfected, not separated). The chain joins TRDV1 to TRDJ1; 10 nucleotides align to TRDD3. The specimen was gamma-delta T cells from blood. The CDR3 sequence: CALGELVGPPWGIRDTDKLIF. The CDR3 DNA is TGTGCTCTTGGGGAACTCGTCGGTCCCCCCTGGGGGATAAGAGACACCGATAAACTCATCTTT.